These T cell receptor beta chains were read from a single sample in a study of shared clonotypes between healthy human individuals. Only in-frame clones appear in the TCRdb table, and some are missing; sequencing was by immunoSEQ multiplex PCR. The sample contains some 2.4 million clones, approximately 93% of which appear only once. Sequencing was performed on naive CD4+ T cells from PBMCs. Receptor source: a man between 18 and 35 years old in good health. Some clones in this sample may be carry-over from other donors' samples. Both conserved end residues are part of each CDR3. The order of the fields is CDR3 DNA, CDR3 protein, D gene, J gene, clone size, V gene. A D gene is named only where the DNA matches it firmly. Clone size is not always given. Where it is, it says once, few, many or a class for expanded clones.

CDR3nt: TGTGCCAGCAGCTCCTTCCAAACTAGCGGTCAATCCTACGAGCAGTACTTC
CDR3aa: CASSSFQTSGQSYEQYF
d_gene: TRBD2
j_gene: TRBJ2-7
abundance: NA
v_gene: TRBV5-8

CDR3nt: TGTGCCAGCAGTGACGTCAGGGACTACGAGCAGTACTTC
CDR3aa: CASSDVRDYEQYF
d_gene: NA
j_gene: TRBJ2-7
abundance: NA
v_gene: TRBV6-1

CDR3nt: TGCGCCAGCAGCCAAGTAGGGTGGCCAGATACGCAGTATTTT
CDR3aa: CASSQVGWPDTQYF
d_gene: NA
j_gene: TRBJ2-3
abundance: NA
v_gene: TRBV4-1

CDR3nt: TGTGCCAGCAGCTTAGAAGGGACTACCAATGAGCAGTTCTTC
CDR3aa: CASSLEGTTNEQFF
d_gene: TRBD2
j_gene: TRBJ2-1
abundance: NA
v_gene: TRBV7-3

CDR3nt: TGTGCCAGTAGTATATACAGGGGAGGCACTGAAGCTTTCTTT
CDR3aa: CASSIYRGGTEAFF
d_gene: TRBD1
j_gene: TRBJ1-1
abundance: NA
v_gene: TRBV19

CDR3nt: TGTGCCAGCAGTGAAGCTGGGATGGGGACTAGCGGTCGGGAGACCCAGTACTTC
CDR3aa: CASSEAGMGTSGRETQYF
d_gene: TRBD2
j_gene: TRBJ2-5
abundance: NA
v_gene: TRBV2

CDR3nt: TGCGCCAGCAGCTTGGCGGGAGGAGAGACCCAGTACTTC
CDR3aa: CASSLAGGETQYF
d_gene: TRBD2
j_gene: TRBJ2-5
abundance: NA
v_gene: TRBV5-1

CDR3nt: TGTGCCAGCAGCCTTCGGACAGGGATAAGCTCACCCCTCCACTTT
CDR3aa: CASSLRTGISSPLHF
d_gene: TRBD1
j_gene: TRBJ1-6
abundance: NA
v_gene: TRBV7-9

CDR3nt: TGTGCCAGCAGGGGTCAGGGGTGGGCCTTC
CDR3aa: CASRGQGWAF
d_gene: NA
j_gene: TRBJ1-2
abundance: NA
v_gene: TRBV27

CDR3nt: TGTGCCAGCAGCTTTGGATTAGCGGGAGTCGAGACCCAGTACTTC
CDR3aa: CASSFGLAGVETQYF
d_gene: TRBD2
j_gene: TRBJ2-5
abundance: NA
v_gene: TRBV7-2

CDR3nt: TGTGCCAGCAGCCCGACACTAGCGGGAGGGCCTTACTGGGACCAGTACTTC
CDR3aa: CASSPTLAGGPYWDQYF
d_gene: TRBD2
j_gene: TRBJ2-5
abundance: NA
v_gene: TRBV7-7

CDR3nt: TGTGCCACCAGCAGCTCCGGAGGGACCGGGAACCACAATGAGCAGTTCTTC
CDR3aa: CATSSSGGTGNHNEQFF
d_gene: NA
j_gene: TRBJ2-1
abundance: NA
v_gene: TRBV15

CDR3nt: TGTGCCAGCAGCTTAGATGGCCAAGAGACCCAGTACTTC
CDR3aa: CASSLDGQETQYF
d_gene: NA
j_gene: TRBJ2-5
abundance: NA
v_gene: TRBV7-2

CDR3nt: TGTGCCAGCAGCTTGACCTGGGGCACTGAAGCTTTCTTT
CDR3aa: CASSLTWGTEAFF
d_gene: NA
j_gene: TRBJ1-1
abundance: NA
v_gene: TRBV11-3

CDR3nt: TGTGCCAGCAGCGTAGGCTGGACCGGGGCCAACGTCCTGACTTTC
CDR3aa: CASSVGWTGANVLTF
d_gene: NA
j_gene: TRBJ2-6
abundance: NA
v_gene: TRBV9

CDR3nt: TGTGCCAGCAGTTACGGCCCCTCCTACGAGCAATACTTC
CDR3aa: CASSYGPSYEQYF
d_gene: NA
j_gene: TRBJ2-7
abundance: NA
v_gene: TRBV6-5

CDR3nt: TGTGCCAGCAGTTTGGCTAGCGGGCCTTCACCCGGGGAGCTGTTTTTT
CDR3aa: CASSLASGPSPGELFF
d_gene: TRBD2
j_gene: TRBJ2-2
abundance: NA
v_gene: TRBV28

CDR3nt: TGTGCCAGCAGTTTAACTAGCGGCACAGATACGCAGTATTTT
CDR3aa: CASSLTSGTDTQYF
d_gene: TRBD2
j_gene: TRBJ2-3
abundance: NA
v_gene: TRBV27

CDR3nt: TGTGCCAGCAGCTTACAGGGGAAGGGTTCACCCCTCCACTTT
CDR3aa: CASSLQGKGSPLHF
d_gene: TRBD1
j_gene: TRBJ1-6
abundance: NA
v_gene: TRBV5-4

CDR3nt: TGTGCCAGCGCGACAGGGAGTTTCTACGAGCAGTACTTC
CDR3aa: CASATGSFYEQYF
d_gene: TRBD1
j_gene: TRBJ2-7
abundance: NA
v_gene: TRBV11-1

CDR3nt: TGTGCCAGCAGGACGGCGTACACTGAAGCTTTCTTT
CDR3aa: CASRTAYTEAFF
d_gene: NA
j_gene: TRBJ1-1
abundance: NA
v_gene: TRBV27

CDR3nt: TGTGCCAGCACCCTACTGAGGGCCACCTACGAGCAGTACTTC
CDR3aa: CASTLLRATYEQYF
d_gene: NA
j_gene: TRBJ2-7
abundance: NA
v_gene: TRBV11-2

CDR3nt: TGTGCCAGCAGGCTAGAGACAAACACCGGGGAGCTGTTTTTT
CDR3aa: CASRLETNTGELFF
d_gene: NA
j_gene: TRBJ2-2
abundance: NA
v_gene: TRBV7-9

CDR3nt: TGTGCCAGCAGCTTGGAAGGGAGCACTGAAGCTTTCTTT
CDR3aa: CASSLEGSTEAFF
d_gene: NA
j_gene: TRBJ1-1
abundance: few
v_gene: TRBV7-9